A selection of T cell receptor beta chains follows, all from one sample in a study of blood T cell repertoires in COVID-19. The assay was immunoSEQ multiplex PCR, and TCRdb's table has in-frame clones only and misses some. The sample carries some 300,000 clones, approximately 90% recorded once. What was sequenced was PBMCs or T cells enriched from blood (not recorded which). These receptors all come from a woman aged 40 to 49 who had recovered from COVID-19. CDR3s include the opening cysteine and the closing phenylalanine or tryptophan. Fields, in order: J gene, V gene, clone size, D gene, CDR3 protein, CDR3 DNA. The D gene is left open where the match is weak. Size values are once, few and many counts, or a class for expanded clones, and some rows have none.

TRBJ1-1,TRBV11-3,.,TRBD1,CASRYGDRVTEAFF,TGTGCCAGCAGATATGGGGACAGGGTCACTGAAGCTTTCTTT
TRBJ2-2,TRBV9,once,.,CASSVVLPGELFF,TGTGCCAGCAGCGTAGTTCTTCCCGGGGAGCTGTTTTTT
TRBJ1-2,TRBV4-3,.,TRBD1,CASSQGSGQGGGYTF,TGCGCCAGCAGCCAAGGCTCCGGGCAGGGGGGTGGCTACACCTTC
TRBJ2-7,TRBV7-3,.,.,CASSLGGGFAAYEQYF,TGTGCCAGCAGCTTAGGGGGCGGGTTCGCGGCCTACGAGCAGTACTTC
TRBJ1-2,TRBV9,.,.,CASSVAQDYTF,TGTGCCAGCAGCGTAGCTCAGGACTACACCTTC
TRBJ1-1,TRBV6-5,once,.,CASSYSPTMNTEAFF,TGTGCCAGCAGTTACTCCCCGACTATGAACACTGAAGCTTTCTTT
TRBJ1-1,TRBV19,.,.,CASSMGRARDTEAFF,TGTGCCAGTAGTATGGGGAGGGCAAGGGACACTGAAGCTTTCTTT
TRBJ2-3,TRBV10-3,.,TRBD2,CAISLSGLDTQYF,TGTGCCATCAGTCTTAGCGGGTTAGATACGCAGTATTTT
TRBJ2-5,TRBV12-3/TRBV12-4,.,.,CASSSTGETQYF,TGTGCCAGCAGTTCTACCGGAGAGACCCAGTACTTC
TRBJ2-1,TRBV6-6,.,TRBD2,CASSPGTSGMVQFF,TGTGCCAGCAGTCCCGGGACTAGCGGGATGGTGCAGTTCTTC
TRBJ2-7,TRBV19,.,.,CASSIDGVYEQYF,TGTGCCAGTAGTATAGACGGAGTCTACGAGCAGTACTTC
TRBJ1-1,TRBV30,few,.,CAWGTRNTEAFF,TGTGCCTGGGGGACAAGGAACACTGAAGCTTTCTTT
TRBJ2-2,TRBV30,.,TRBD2,CAWGTSGTGELFF,TGTGCCTGGGGGACTAGCGGGACCGGGGAGCTGTTTTTT
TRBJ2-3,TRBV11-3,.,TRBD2,CASSSSSGSSTDTQYF,TGTGCCAGCAGCTCGTCTAGCGGGTCTAGCACAGATACGCAGTATTTT
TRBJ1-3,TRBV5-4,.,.,CASSTSLGGGNTIYF,TGTGCCAGCAGCACCAGCCTTGGGGGCGGAAACACCATATATTTT
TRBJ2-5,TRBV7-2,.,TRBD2,CASSSRLAGQETQYF,TGTGCCAGCAGCAGCCGACTAGCGGGGCAAGAGACCCAGTACTTC
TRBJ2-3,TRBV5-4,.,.,CASSLDYGDTQYF,TGTGCCAGCAGCTTGGATTACGGGGATACGCAGTATTTT
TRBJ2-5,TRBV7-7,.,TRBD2,CASSLAGGNQETQYF,TGTGCTAGCAGCTTAGCCGGGGGGAATCAAGAGACCCAGTACTTC
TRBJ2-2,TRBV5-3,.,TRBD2,CARSLYGPSGRATDTGELFF,TGTGCCAGAAGCTTATACGGGCCTAGCGGGAGGGCCACAGACACCGGGGAGCTGTTTTTT
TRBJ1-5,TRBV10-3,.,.,CATTQGGLLYSNQPQHF,TGTGCCACCACCCAAGGGGGTCTCCTCTATAGCAATCAGCCCCAGCATTTT
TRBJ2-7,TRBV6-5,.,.,CASSYSALMGDYEQYF,TGTGCCAGCAGTTACTCAGCCCTGATGGGAGACTACGAGCAGTACTTC
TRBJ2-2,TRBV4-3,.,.,CASSQAGGTLSGELFF,TGCGCCAGCAGCCAAGCGGGTGGGACACTATCCGGGGAGCTGTTTTTT
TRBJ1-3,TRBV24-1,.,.,CATSASGQVNTIYF,TGTGCCACCAGTGCCTCTGGACAAGTAAACACCATATATTTT
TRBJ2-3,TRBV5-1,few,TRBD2,CASSLVAGAGVPDTQYF,TGCGCCAGCAGCTTGGTGGCGGGAGCGGGGGTCCCAGATACGCAGTATTTT